Sequencing of this T cell receptor beta chain was carried out in a study of T cell responses to AZD1222 COVID-19 vaccine (dated by TCRdb to about 2021). For the wider study: TCR sequencing was performed for 230 to 250 trial participants, of whom 207 were given two doses of AZD1222 and approximately 25 were given two doses of MenACWY control vaccine. Trial participants were enrolled by age into subgroups of 18-55, 56-69 and 70-plus years, and around 150, 28 and 57 TCR-sequenced participants, respectively, were included in these subgroups. Study-wide findings and limitations: In the small 56-69-year group, the increase in depth fell short of significance, most likely because of low power. Conclusions about previously exposed vaccinees were limited because only 6 or 7 AZD1222 recipients were SARS-CoV-2 seropositive at baseline. Participants were mostly white British, with more females than males. The authors suggested clonal diversity may have been underestimated. Vaccine-associated CD4 TCRs spanned the whole spike protein, with dominant responses in regions 160-218 and 743-854. Epitopes outside the regions mutated in the B.1.351 and B.1.1.7 variants were reportedly recognized by nearly half of the unique spike-specific TCRs. Spike-specific TCR breadth and depth rose significantly after two AZD1222 doses compared with day 0 and with MenACWY recipients. Because no samples from the day 14 peak response were available, repertoires could be characterized only after the peak T cell response.

The CDR3 regions of human TCRbeta chains were subjected to immunosequencing. Regarding the original processing steps: Repertoire TCRs were matched against a reference library of SARS-CoV-2-specific TCRs generated with the MIRA antigen-specificity platform. Breadth was defined as the fraction of unique TCRs that were SARS-CoV-2-associated, and depth was defined as the fraction of total T cells that were SARS-CoV-2-associated. Using the MIRA data, every spike-specific TCR was mapped to the spike region that the TCR reacted to and assigned to either a CD4 or a CD8 class. Log10-transformed breadth and depth values were compared by one-way ANOVA with Sidak's multiple comparisons tests. The clones in this table, taken by TCRdb from immuneACCESS, are in-frame only. Not every clone is retained; where verified, under half of the shortfall comes from an unresolved V gene, and the cause of the rest is unknown. The V and J calls and the clone size are those of that table, but D and trimming were determined from the DNA. This sample comprises 250,000 to 300,000 clones, 90% to 95% of them detected only once. Together, the top ten hold 0.55% of the sample.

Worth noting for this clone: No cognate antigen has been identified for it. Base qualities are missing; no much larger clone stands one base away.

Interpreted using the paper, the time point label stands for: about 28 days (+/-7) after the second vaccine dose. AZD1222 recipients with second doses at about 4 weeks or about 12 weeks were pooled, because spike-specific TCR depth and breadth did not differ between schedules. Vaccinee samples came from UK trials COV001 and COV002, including a single-blind randomized controlled phase 2/3 trial of AZD1222 (ChAdOx1 nCoV-19) in healthy adults. For TCRbeta chain sequencing, PBMC samples were collected from trial participants at day 0 and at day 28 after the second dose. This sample comprised peripheral blood, obtained 28 days after the second AZD1222 dose. The receptor was isolated from an adult who received the AZD1222 COVID-19 vaccine.

The sequenced DNA: TGCAGTGCCTTCAGTCAAGAGACCCAGTACTTC. The encoded protein is CSAFSQETQYF. The V gene is TRBV20-1 and the J gene is TRBJ2-5; no D gene can be assigned with confidence. The germline ends are 7 bases apart after V is trimmed by 6 bases and J by 2 bases. The CDR3, cysteine through phenylalanine, is 11 amino acids long. The sequence is cut down to CDR3 DNA, 33 bases in frame from base 1. According to the germline V gene (reference sequence), CDR1 reads DFQATT and CDR2 reads SNEGSKA.